The 12 T cell receptor beta chains in this list originate from one sample, sequenced in a study of cytomegalovirus exposure and HLA in healthy donors. Researchers ran the PCR with 60 Vbeta and 13 Jbeta primers. The method was immunoSEQ multiplex PCR; TCRdb's version includes in-frame clones alone and lacks a portion of them. The table has tens of thousands of clones, roughly three quarters seen once. Sequenced: PBMCs. The receptors here all came from a woman aged 40 to 55 in good health and CMV-seropositive.

DNA for the CDR3: TGTGCCAGCAGCCTACAGGGGGCTCGAACTGAAGCTTTCTTT. Its protein product is CASSLQGARTEAFF. The chain carries TRBV7-3 and TRBJ1-1, with 9 bases fitting TRBD1. Germline V gene sequence: CDR1 SGHTA, CDR2 FQGTGA. There are 14 residues in the CDR3. V lost 5 bases to trimming and J lost 5 bases; unmatched junction nucleotides: 6.

This chain joins TRBV27 and TRBJ2-7; tentative D call: TRBD2 (6 bases). The CDR3 spans 11 residues. V lost 5 bases and J 9 bases, leaving 11 bases between the germline ends. Germline values: CDR1 MNHEY, CDR2 SMNVEV (reference sequence). CDR3 sequence: CASSLGGWQYF. CDR3 DNA: TGTGCCAGCAGTCTCGGGGGTTGGCAGTACTTC.

In the case of this clone: The junction does not match germline at one end; this may be a read error. This chain uses TRBV29-1 with TRBJ1-1; D unclear. The CDR3 loop spans 11 amino acids. CDR1 is SQVTM, CDR2 ANQGSEA, per germline. The chain's CDR3 is CGVEAGTEAFF. The DNA of the CDR3 is TGCGGCGTTGAAGCGGGAACTGAAGCTTTCTTT.

In its sample, this clone was seen once. This rearrangement joins TRBV11-2 to TRBJ2-1; D may be TRBD1 (6 bases). V lost 0 bases and J 9 bases, leaving 12 bases between the germline ends. Germline V CDR1 and CDR2: SGHAT, FQNNGV. There are 14 residues in the CDR3. The CDR3 coding sequence is TGTGCCAGCAGCTTAGAAGGGGGATGGGGTGAGCAGTTCTTC. Residues: CASSLEGGWGEQFF.

The chain couples TRBV30 to TRBJ1-1; TRBD1 matches at 9 bases. Germline V gene data show CDR1 as GTSNPN and CDR2 as SVGIG (reference sequence). This CDR3 is built from 14 residues. V was clipped by 3 bases and J by 4 bases; unmatched bases: 6. The CDR3 here is CAWRGTGRITEAFF. CDR3 DNA: TGTGCCTGGAGGGGGACAGGGAGGATCACTGAAGCTTTCTTT.

The rearrangement links TRBV7-9 to TRBJ2-1; 14 bases line up with TRBD2. V lost 5 bases, J lost 8 bases, and 5 bases stayed unmatched. This CDR3 contains 15 residues. Germline CDR1 SEHNR, CDR2 FQNEAQ (reference sequence). The CDR3 coding sequence is TGTGCCAGCAGCCCCTGGACTAGCGGGGGGCATGAGCAGTTCTTC. Amino acids: CASSPWTSGGHEQFF.

The gene calls are TRBV9 and TRBJ1-1; D is possibly TRBD1 (5 bases). CDR1 is SGDLS and CDR2 is YYNGEE in the germline V gene. The CDR3 has 16 residues. V lost 0 bases to trimming and J lost 5 bases, with 17 bases between them. DNA of the CDR3: TGTGCCAGCAGCGTAGGGCAGGGAGGTGGAGGTACTGAAGCTTTCTTT. This codes for CASSVGQGGGGTEAFF.

V and J are TRBV10-1 and TRBJ2-7; D uncertain. Germline assignment: CDR1 WNHNN and CDR2 SYGVQD (reference sequence). The CDR3 loop spans 11 amino acids. V was pared by 4 bases and J by 6 bases, with 7 bases between. The CDR3 DNA reads as TGCGCCAGCAGTGCTGGCGGCGAGCAGTACTTC. Encoded protein: CASSAGGEQYF.

The J gene is TRBJ2-3, the V gene TRBV9; possibly TRBD2 for D (6 bases). The germline V gene encodes CDR1 SGDLS and CDR2 YYNGEE. Trimming removed 0 bases at V and 4 bases at J, with 15 bases between. The CDR3 covers 16 residues. The CDR3 DNA follows: TGTGCCAGCAGCGTAGGGTGGAGCGCGGGACCAGATACGCAGTATTTT. It codes for CASSVGWSAGPDTQYF.

The chain employs TRBV5-8 and TRBJ2-1; 10 bases are a match to TRBD2. The V gene's germline CDR1 is SGHTS and CDR2 YDEGEE. The CDR3 is made up of 13 amino acids. J gave up 8 bases and V 6 bases, and 5 bases lay outside the gene matches. CDR3 DNA: TGTGCCAGCAATAGCGGGAGGAGCTATGAGCAGTTCTTC. Translated: CASNSGRSYEQFF.

The V and J genes are TRBV27 and TRBJ2-1; 12 bases map to TRBD2. The CDR3 has 16 residues. The germline V gene has CDR1 MNHEY and CDR2 SMNVEV (reference sequence). Trimming at V came to 6 bases and at J to 5 bases, leaving 8 bases not matched to a gene. CDR3: CASSPTTSGGHNEQFF. CDR3 DNA sequence: TGTGCCAGCAGCCCTACGACTAGCGGGGGCCACAATGAGCAGTTCTTC.

The chain employs TRBV14 and TRBJ1-2; 9 bases match TRBD1. The CDR3 spans 17 residues. J gave up 4 bases and V 4 bases, and 13 bases lay outside the gene matches. CDR1 is SGHDN and CDR2 is FVKESK in the germline V gene. CDR3 region: CASSPNPGQGRTYGYTF. For the CDR3, the DNA is TGTGCCAGCAGCCCTAACCCGGGACAGGGCCGAACCTATGGCTACACCTTC.